What follows are 12 T cell receptor beta chains derived from one specimen sequenced in a study of shared clonotypes between healthy human individuals. Assay used: immunoSEQ multiplex PCR; TCRdb lists only in-frame clones, some missing. The sample lists around 440,000 clones; over 60% were seen once. The specimen sequenced was PBMCs. The receptors here all came from a woman in her thirties or forties in good health. Some clones in this sample may be carry-over from other donors' samples.

The chain combines TRBV6-6 with TRBJ1-1; D unresolved. Between the trimmed V and J ends, which lost 2 bases and 6 bases, there was a span of 7 bases. The CDR3 has 12 residues. Germline V CDR1 and CDR2: MNHNY, SVGAGI (reference sequence). CDR3 sequence: CASSYTPPEAFF. CDR3 DNA sequence: TGTGCCAGCAGTTACACGCCCCCTGAAGCTTTCTTT.

The gene calls are TRBV5-1 and TRBJ1-3, with 9 bases lining up with TRBD1. J was trimmed by 3 bases and V by 4 bases; bases with no gene match: 5. Germline V gene data show CDR1 as SGHRS and CDR2 as YFSETQ. This CDR3 is built from 15 residues. CDR3 sequence (DNA): TGCGCCAGCAGCCTCCGGACAGGGGATGGAAACACCATATATTTT. Amino acid sequence: CASSLRTGDGNTIYF.

The J gene is TRBJ1-3, the V gene TRBV29-1, with D tentatively TRBD1 (5 bases). CDR3 length: 12 residues. V was clipped by 7 bases and J by 0 bases, with 7 bases between them. Germline CDR1 reads SQVTM; CDR2 reads ANQGSEA. CDR3 amino acids: CSAGLSGNTIYF. The CDR3 bases are TGCAGCGCGGGGCTCTCTGGAAACACCATATATTTT.

This clone was observed at least ten times. This chain connects TRBV4-1 to TRBJ2-7; 9 bases line up with TRBD2. After removal of 3 bases from V and 5 bases from J, the junction contained 11 bases not matched to a gene. This CDR3 is 16 amino acids long. Looked up from germline, CDR1 is MGHRA and CDR2 is YSYEKL. The CDR3 DNA sequence: TGCGCCAGCAGCCAGCAGGTAGCGGGAGCCGGCCACGAGCAGTACTTC. Translating gives CASSQQVAGAGHEQYF.

As regards this clone: Other nucleotide sequences from this sample produce the same CDR3. This chain connects TRBV4-1 to TRBJ2-7; D is uncertain. V was trimmed by 0 bases and J by 2 bases, leaving 11 bases between them. This CDR3 is 15 amino acids long. Germline lookup yields CDR1 MGHRA and CDR2 YSYEKL. The CDR3 region is CASSQDWARPYEQYF. The CDR3 region has the DNA TGCGCCAGCAGCCAAGATTGGGCAAGGCCCTACGAGCAGTACTTC.

This clone was detected only a few times. The chain links TRBV7-2 to TRBJ1-2; 7 bases are shared with TRBD1. Trimming cost V 5 bases and J 6 bases; bases outside gene matches: 6. Germline-derived CDR1 and CDR2 are SGHTA and FQGNSA. The CDR3 covers 13 residues. DNA of the CDR3: TGTGCCAGCAGCCTGAGGGGGCTTCATGGCTACACCTTC. Translating it yields CASSLRGLHGYTF.

The chain carries TRBV5-1 and TRBJ2-5; 8 bases match TRBD2. The CDR3 runs to 15 residues. J lost 2 bases, V lost 2 bases, and 5 bases had no gene match. Germline CDR1 and CDR2: SGHRS and YFSETQ. This CDR3 reads CASSFREGGQETQYF. CDR3 nucleotides: TGCGCCAGCAGCTTCCGGGAGGGTGGGCAAGAGACCCAGTACTTC.

The V gene is TRBV28, the J gene TRBJ1-4, with D hard to call. Trimming shortened V by 2 bases and J by 8 bases, and 9 bases separated the two germline ends. CDR1 and CDR2 from the germline V gene are MDHEN and SYDVKM. CDR3 length: 13 residues. The CDR3 loop is CASSLVAREKLFF. The CDR3 DNA is TGTGCCAGCAGTTTAGTAGCGCGGGAAAAACTGTTTTTT.

J is TRBJ2-7 and V is TRBV29-1; D is unclear. The germline V and J ends were trimmed by 0 bases and 1 base, with 4 bases remaining between them. In germline, CDR1 is SQVTM, CDR2 ANQGSEA. The CDR3 has 12 amino acids. CDR3 residues: CSVEERSYEQYF. CDR3 bases: TGCAGCGTTGAAGAACGGTCCTACGAGCAGTACTTC.

The gene calls are TRBV7-9 and TRBJ1-2; no reliable D call. The CDR3 sequence is 15 residues long. Deletions cut 4 bases from V and 1 base from J, with 13 bases between. CDR1 and CDR2 (germline): SEHNR, FQNEAQ (reference sequence). The CDR3 nucleotides are TGTGCCAGCAGCTGGGCATCGGGCTTTAACTATGGCTACACCTTC. Translation: CASSWASGFNYGYTF.

The V and J genes are TRBV10-3 and TRBJ2-6; no reliable D call. The CDR3 sequence is 15 residues long. Germline CDR1 is ENHRY and CDR2 is SYGVKD. Trimming cost V 2 bases and J 0 bases, with 5 bases left between them. In nucleotides, the CDR3 is TGTGCCATCAGTGAGCCCACCTCTGGGGCCAACGTCCTGACTTTC. Translated: CAISEPTSGANVLTF.

The V gene is TRBV7-2, the J gene TRBJ2-1, with 8 bases lining up with TRBD2. CDR3 length: 18 amino acids. The V and J ends lost 1 base and 1 base, in that order; junction bases with no gene match: 9. Germline V gene lookup returns CDR1 SGHTA and CDR2 FQGNSA. The CDR3 protein is CASSLGLGRGGSYNEQFF. The CDR3 DNA is TGTGCCAGCAGCTTAGGGCTCGGTCGGGGGGGATCCTACAATGAGCAGTTCTTC.